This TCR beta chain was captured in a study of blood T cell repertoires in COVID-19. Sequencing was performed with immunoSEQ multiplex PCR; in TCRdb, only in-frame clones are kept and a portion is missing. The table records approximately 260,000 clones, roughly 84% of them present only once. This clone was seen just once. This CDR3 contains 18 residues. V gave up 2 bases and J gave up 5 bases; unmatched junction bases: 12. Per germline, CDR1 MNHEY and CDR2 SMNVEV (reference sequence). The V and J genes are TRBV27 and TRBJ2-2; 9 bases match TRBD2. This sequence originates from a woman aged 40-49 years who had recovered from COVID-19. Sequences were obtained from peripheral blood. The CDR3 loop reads CASSLKVFSGSSTGELFF. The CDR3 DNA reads TGTGCCAGCAGTTTAAAGGTTTTTAGCGGGAGTAGTACCGGGGAGCTGTTTTTT.